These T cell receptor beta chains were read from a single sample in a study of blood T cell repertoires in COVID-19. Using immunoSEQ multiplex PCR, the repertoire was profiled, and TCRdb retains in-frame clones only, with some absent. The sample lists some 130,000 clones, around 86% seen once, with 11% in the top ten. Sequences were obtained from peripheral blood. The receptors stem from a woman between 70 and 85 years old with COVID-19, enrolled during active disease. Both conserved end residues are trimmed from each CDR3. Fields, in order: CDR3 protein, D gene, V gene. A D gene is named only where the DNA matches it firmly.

ASSKTGSGSPLH TRBD1 TRBV6-5
ASSQVTGSLYGYT - TRBV4-1
ASNPRDTGYGYT - TRBV3-1/TRBV3-2
ASSALAPTNEKLF - TRBV5-8
ATSATNLRRGSYNEQF - TRBV24-1
AWSVTGGNTIY - TRBV30
ARGQNTTGELF TRBD1 TRBV19
ASSLVLAGSSTDTQY TRBD2 TRBV5-1
ASSPSGLGNTIY - TRBV9
AWSVEGGDSPLH - TRBV30
ASSSGDRAYEKLF TRBD1 TRBV7-2
ASKKGANYGYT - TRBV19
ASRTQGMNTEAF TRBD1 TRBV19
GQSSYNEQF - TRBV2
ASRPYQAAEAF - TRBV11-2
ASSQGGWPDTQY - TRBV14
ASSEWDRGVTGELF TRBD1 TRBV2
ASRGDSGRNGYT TRBD1 TRBV2
ASSDTGGADYGYT TRBD1 TRBV5-1
ASSAPFHIDSPLH - TRBV27
ASSILAVPEKLF - TRBV19
ASSTTGDSGNTIY TRBD1 TRBV19
ASSPGQLIYNEQF - TRBV18
ASSYRHGEKLF - TRBV6-5
ASKIQIANSLEGYT - TRBV2
ASSEEGLYTGELF - TRBV2
ASSQDRGGWEKLF - TRBV4-1
AISRRGTSENSPLH - TRBV10-3
ASRPKGGGAVDTQY TRBD2 TRBV19
SASLGQGTGELF - TRBV20-1
ASRRYLEQY - TRBV2
ASRIQGSDTQY - TRBV6-5
ASSLEAGSYEQY - TRBV11-1
ASSYSAGDYEQY - TRBV6-6
ASSLLGQTPQETQY - TRBV7-7
ASSVRTGGPKDTQY TRBD1 TRBV6-1
ASRPTGGNYGYT TRBD1 TRBV27
SAGPHRAEAEKLF - TRBV29-1
ASSLPGRGGNQPQH TRBD1 TRBV28
ASSLCRETQY - TRBV27
ASSPQPRAGTGELF TRBD2 TRBV18
ASSGLGTGAYEQY TRBD1 TRBV28
ASSPWGSGAYNEQF TRBD2 TRBV5-6
ASSFDPDLAAQH - TRBV19
ASSPGRGATYEQY TRBD2 TRBV5-1
ASRTTGSEGYGYT TRBD1 TRBV5-6
ASSSRQGPLTYNSPLH TRBD1 TRBV19
ASSQPPGQGKNSPLH TRBD1 TRBV7-9
ASSLGTANTEAF TRBD1 TRBV18
ASSLWVSTGTEAF - TRBV28
WVGGQGGGETQY TRBD1 TRBV29-1
ASSPLRSPVDGYT - TRBV2
AWSPSQGASY TRBD1 TRBV30